The 9 T cell receptor beta chains in this list originate from one sample, sequenced in a study of sequential checkpoint blockade in melanoma. Profiling relied on immunoSEQ multiplex PCR, and the TCRdb table lists in-frame clones only, not all of them. The table has roughly 30,000 clones, around 82% seen once. Treatment of the sample: randomized to nivolumab then ipilimumab (arm A) or the reverse (arm B). The material sequenced was CD8+ T cells sorted from blood (inferred from file names), taken from a patient given nivolumab and ipilimumab in sequence. These receptors all stem from a human donor with melanoma.

The chain carries TRBV9 and TRBJ1-6, with TRBD1 as a possible D gene (5 bases). This CDR3 has 13 residues. V dropped 0 bases and J dropped 11 bases, with 9 bases sitting between them. CDR1 and CDR2 from the germline V gene are SGDLS and YYNGEE. The chain's CDR3 is CASSVGGVPPLHF. Written as DNA, the CDR3 is TGTGCCAGCAGCGTAGGGGGGGTTCCACCCCTCCACTTT.

The chain is built from TRBV6-5 and TRBJ2-1; D gene uncertain. There are 15 residues in the CDR3. The ends were cut back, 0 bases at V and 5 bases at J, with 11 bases in the middle. Germline V lookup: CDR1 MNHEY, CDR2 SVGAGI. CDR3: CASSYSFVFHNEQFF. As DNA, the CDR3 is TGTGCCAGCAGTTACTCGTTTGTCTTCCACAATGAGCAGTTCTTC.

This clone occurred once. In DNA form, the CDR3 reads TGTGCCAGCAGACTTCGGACAGGGGGCCCTCCGTCGCAGTATTTT. Protein sequence: CASRLRTGGPPSQYF. The chain carries TRBV28 and TRBJ2-3; TRBD1 matches at 11 bases. J gave up 10 bases and V 6 bases, and 12 bases lay outside the gene matches. The CDR3 covers 15 residues. Germline V gene sequence: CDR1 MDHEN, CDR2 SYDVKM.

This clone showed up just once. The CDR3 nucleotides are TGTGCCTGGAGCCAGGGGCCCGATGGCTACACCTTC. It encodes CAWSQGPDGYTF. The V call is TRBV30, the J call TRBJ1-2, with TRBD1 as a possible D gene (6 bases). The V end was cut by 3 bases, the J end by 6 bases, with 11 bases between. Germline CDR1 is GTSNPN and CDR2 is SVGIG (reference sequence). The CDR3 covers 12 residues.

This chain links TRBV9 with TRBJ2-4; TRBD2 aligns across 12 bases. This CDR3 is built from 21 residues. Germline V gene lookup returns CDR1 SGDLS and CDR2 YYNGEE. V lost 3 bases and J lost 0; bases outside the gene matches: 16. As DNA, the CDR3 is TGTGCCAGCAGCGCCGCCCCTTCCCTAGCGGGGGGGGCCCTAGCCAAAAACATTCAGTACTTC. It codes for CASSAAPSLAGGALAKNIQYF. Drawing the rest from reference TRBV9 and TRBJ2-4, the complete variable domain is DSGVTQTPKHLITATGQRVTLRCSPRSGDLSVYWYQQSLDQGLQFLIQYYNGEERAKGNILERFSAQQFPDLHSELNLSSLELGDSALYFCASSAAPSLAGGALAKNIQYFGAGTRLSVL.

This chain links TRBV4-3 with TRBJ1-6; D remains ambiguous. V was pared by 1 base and J by 7 bases, with 11 bases between. The CDR3 runs to 15 residues. Germline CDR1 and CDR2: LGHNA and YSLEER. CDR3 sequence (DNA): TGCGCCAGCAGCCAAGTTCGCGCGGGAAATTCACCCCTCCACTTT. Translating gives CASSQVRAGNSPLHF.

This clone was seen more than once but under ten times. J is TRBJ1-2 and V is TRBV10-3, with D hard to call. Trimming took 3 bases from V and 7 from J, leaving 12 bases between them. The germline V gene has CDR1 ENHRY and CDR2 SYGVKD. This CDR3 spans 13 amino acids. For the CDR3, the DNA is TGTGCCATCAGTGAAGGTCGTACGGGTGGCTACACCTTC. It yields the protein CAISEGRTGGYTF.

The CDR3 coding sequence is TGTGCCAGCAGCCAAGACGGGGGGCACGAGCAGTACTTC. Amino acids: CASSQDGGHEQYF. V usage is TRBV7-3 and J usage is TRBJ2-7; maybe TRBD2 (7 bases). The V end lost 5 bases, the J end lost 5 bases, and 13 bases lay between the germline ends. Germline V lookup: CDR1 SGHTA, CDR2 FQGTGA. The CDR3 is 13 residues long. Based on the CDR3 plus reference TRBV7-3 and TRBJ2-7, the full variable domain is GAGVSQTPSNKVTEKGKYVELRCDPISGHTALYWYRQSLGQGPEFLIYFQGTGAADDSGLPNDRFFAVRPEGSVSTLKIQRTERGDSAVYLCASSQDGGHEQYFGPGTRLTVT.

This clone was recorded once. The chain joins TRBV6-5 to TRBJ2-3; possibly TRBD1 for D (5 bases). Germline assignment: CDR1 MNHEY and CDR2 SVGAGI. There are 15 residues in the CDR3. V shed 4 bases and J shed 4 bases, with 15 bases lying between them. Here the CDR3 reads CASSLLGARSDTQYF. The CDR3 DNA is TGTGCCAGCAGTTTATTAGGGGCGCGGTCAGATACGCAGTATTTT.